The 8 T cell receptor beta chains in this list originate from one sample, sequenced in a study of blood T cell repertoires in COVID-19. Data came from immunoSEQ multiplex PCR; TCRdb stores just in-frame clones and leaves some out. Of about 230,000 clones listed, approximately 87% are singletons. What was sequenced was peripheral blood. The receptors here all came from a woman in her 70s with active or convalescent COVID-19.

The chain uses TRBV2 and TRBJ1-5, with 8 positions matching TRBD1. This CDR3 contains 15 residues. The germline CDR1 and CDR2 sequences are SNHLY and FYNNEI. Trimming at V came to 2 bases and at J to 5 bases, leaving 5 bases not matched to a gene. CDR3 in amino acids: CASSEQSGGYQPQHF. CDR3 DNA: TGTGCCAGCAGTGAACAATCAGGGGGCTATCAGCCCCAGCATTTT.

This chain uses TRBV7-9 with TRBJ2-7; the match to TRBD2 covers 7 bases. CDR3 size: 15 residues. Unmatched junction bases numbered 7, after V lost 1 base and J lost 4 bases. CDR1 is SEHNR and CDR2 is FQNEAQ in the germline V gene (reference sequence). CDR3 DNA: TGTGCCAGCAGCTTAGGGTCCAGCGGGGTTTACGAGCAGTACTTC. Its translation: CASSLGSSGVYEQYF.

V is TRBV5-1 and J is TRBJ1-2; D gene uncertain. The CDR3 is 13 amino acids. The germline V and J ends were trimmed by 0 bases and 8 bases, with 11 bases remaining between them. Germline CDR1 is SGHRS and CDR2 is YFSETQ. The CDR3 protein is CASSLVGIGGYTF. CDR3 nucleotide sequence: TGCGCCAGCAGCTTGGTCGGGATCGGGGGCTACACCTTC.

The CDR3, as DNA: TGCGCCAGCAGCCGCCTAGCGGCTAGCACAGATACGCAGTATTTT. The encoded protein is CASSRLAASTDTQYF. The chain employs TRBV5-1 and TRBJ2-3; TRBD2 matches 7 bases. V shed 4 bases, J shed 0 bases, and the junction held 5 bases outside the gene matches. Germline V lookup: CDR1 SGHRS, CDR2 YFSETQ. The CDR3 runs to 15 residues.

V usage is TRBV18 and J usage is TRBJ2-1, with 8 bases fitting TRBD1. V lost 2 bases, J lost 9 bases, and 9 bases stayed unmatched. Germline values: CDR1 KGHSH, CDR2 LQKENI. The CDR3 is 15 amino acids. The CDR3 DNA follows: TGTGCCAGCTCACCAGGGACAGGTCGTCTGAGTGAGCAGTTCTTC. It is translated as CASSPGTGRLSEQFF.

The chain carries TRBV4-1 and TRBJ2-3, with 12 nucleotides matching TRBD2. V shed 1 base, J shed 0 bases, and the junction held 11 bases outside the gene matches. This CDR3 region has 20 residues. The V gene's germline CDR1 is MGHRA and CDR2 YSYEKL. CDR3 in amino acids: CASSQAPSGGARKSTDTQYF. CDR3 bases: TGCGCCAGCAGCCAAGCCCCTAGCGGGGGGGCCAGGAAAAGCACAGATACGCAGTATTTT.

This clone came up a few times. V gene TRBV6-2 or TRBV6-3 combines with J gene TRBJ1-2; D is perhaps TRBD1 (5 bases). Per the germline V gene, CDR1 is MNHEY and CDR2 is SVGEGT. With 5 bases removed from V and 0 bases from J, the gap between germline ends came to 7 bases. This CDR3 contains 13 residues. The CDR3 DNA is TGTGCCAGCAGTGACAGCCCTAACTATGGCTACACCTTC. Its protein product is CASSDSPNYGYTF.

The CDR3 spells CASSLISGNYQPQHF. DNA of the CDR3: TGTGCCAGCAGTTTAATATCAGGGAACTATCAGCCCCAGCATTTT. The chain employs TRBV7-2 and TRBJ1-5; the D gene is possibly TRBD1 (5 bases). Looked up from germline, CDR1 is SGHTA and CDR2 is FQGNSA. The V end lost 6 bases, the J end lost 5 bases, and 17 bases lay between the germline ends. The CDR3 covers 15 residues. Variable domain in full (rest from reference TRBV7-2 and TRBJ1-5): GAGVSQSPSNKVTEKGKDVELRCDPISGHTALYWYRQSLGQGLEFLIYFQGNSAPDKSGLPSDRFSAERTGGSVSTLTIQRTQQEDSAVYLCASSLISGNYQPQHFGDGTRLSIL.